This note documents a single TCR beta chain sequence. This clone's antigen is unknown. No base qualities exist here, and no much larger clone lies one base off it. Compared with germline, V lacks 5 bases and J lacks 4 bases; bases without a gene match: 6. The germline V gene (reference sequence) yields LNHDA for CDR1 and SQIVND for CDR2. Inclusive of the bounding cysteine and phenylalanine, the CDR3 is 15 residues long. Just the 45-base CDR3 DNA is kept, in frame starting at base 1. Enrolling through a virtual design, the prospective study's participants ranged in age from roughly 18 to 89 years and lived across 24 United States geographic areas. Cohort assignment in the prospective study relied on participant-reported clinical history from a screening survey and a study questionnaire. A participant counted as exposed if, within 2 weeks of entering the study, that participant had been in contact with someone who had a PCR-confirmed or clinician-diagnosed COVID-19 case. Each participant in the prospective study had whole blood, serum and a nasopharyngeal or oropharyngeal swab collected by mobile phlebotomists. Additional blood draws and questionnaires over an approximately two-month period could optionally be provided by prospective study participants. Before DNA extraction, blood samples from the prospective study were shipped at room temperature or frozen.

This record comes from a study of blood T cell repertoires in COVID-19 (dated by TCRdb to 2018 to 2021). Regarding the research as a whole: Collaborator samples came from the United States, Italy and Spain and covered acute and convalescent phases of COVID-19. Where available, HLA class I and class II types were taken from metadata supplied by the sample provider and were not determined by assay-based typing. The repertoires were released in a freely available public database intended as a resource for research on the immune response to SARS-CoV-2. A de-identified subject ID, COVID-19 status, age in years and sex were almost always included in the sample metadata. Subjects who had been exposed to COVID-19, were actively infected with it, or had recovered from it provided the deeply sampled blood TCRbeta repertoires that made up the dataset. The samples were drawn from the first 160 participants of the ongoing ImmuneRACE study and from 1,254 subjects provided by 6 global collaborators. The prospective study material was composed of cDNA or gDNA derived from T cells, B-cell-depleted T cells, or PBMCs. Summary of the overall study and its limitations: Clinical and demographic metadata were provided uncurated, with the amount varying by source and participant.

The immunoSEQ Assay, a bias-controlled multiplex PCR, was used to amplify TCRbeta CDR3 regions from genomic DNA. Per the authors' processing: The number of nucleated cells in each sample was estimated by amplification of reference gene primers within the assay. Sequence reads were collapsed and filtered to measure the absolute abundance of every unique TCRbeta CDR3 rearrangement. For each sample, productive Simpson clonality was calculated by taking the square root of Simpson's diversity index across productive rearrangements. TCRdb's version of the immuneACCESS table is confined to in-frame rearrangements and falls short of the full clone set. An unresolved V gene accounts for under half of the shortfall where checked; the remainder is of unknown origin. V and J calls plus clone size are reproduced from that table; the DNA served to infer D and trimming. The sample contains 210,000 or so clones, 75% to 90% of them found a single time. 3.7% of the sample comes from the top ten.

The receptor was derived from a woman in her twenties or thirties who had been exposed to COVID-19. This chain is built from TRBV19 and TRBJ1-5; TRBD1 aligns with 9 central bases. The sample taken for sequencing was PBMCs or T cells enriched from blood (not recorded which). The CDR3 region has the sequence CASSGPGTGNQPQHF. Here is the DNA: TGTGCCAGTAGTGGTCCTGGGACAGGGAATCAGCCCCAGCATTTT.